This paragraph reports one TCR beta chain. Its antigen is as yet unknown. Germline V gene data show CDR1 as LGHNT and CDR2 as FRNRAP. The CDR3 is 14 amino acids. Trimming pared 7 bases from V and 4 bases from J, leaving 15 bases between. PCR was performed using 60 Vbeta and 13 Jbeta primers. In the authors' workflow: The authors later counted some 76 million unique TCR beta chains, 9 million to 12 million of them shared. Profiling relied on immunoSEQ multiplex PCR, and the TCRdb table lists in-frame clones only, not all of them. Clone size and the V and J calls come from that table; the DNA yielded D and trimming. The sample's table shows about 140,000 clones. The record originates from a study of cytomegalovirus exposure and HLA in healthy donors. Study findings and constraints: Being indistinguishable, some V segments were excluded, TRBV6-2 and TRBV6-3 among them.

This clonotype originated in a male donor in good health and CMV-seronegative. The rearrangement links TRBV12-5 to TRBJ2-3; tentative D call: TRBD2 (5 bases). The sequenced material came from PBMCs. The DNA for the CDR3 is TGTGCTAGTGCCTCCTACCACGGGGCAGATACGCAGTATTTT. Its protein product is CASASYHGADTQYF.